Sequencing of this T cell receptor (beta chain) was carried out in a study of cytomegalovirus exposure and HLA in healthy donors. 13 Jbeta primers and 60 Vbeta primers were used for the PCR. Assay: immunoSEQ multiplex PCR; the TCRdb copy retains only in-frame clones and omits some. The profile covers under 200,000 clones, with approximately 80% appearing a single time and around 4.3% taken by the ten largest. The CDR3 has 15 amino acids. Germline CDR1 MNHEY, CDR2 SMNVEV (reference sequence). The V gene end was trimmed by 8 bases and the J gene end by 1 base; junction bases not matched to a gene: 8. The clonotype was recovered from a woman aged 45-65 years in good health and CMV-seropositive. The chain is built from TRBV27 and TRBJ2-7; TRBD2 agrees at 10 bases. The sequenced material came from PBMCs. The DNA of the CDR3 is TGTGCCAGCCATTCGGGACTAGCGTTTTCCTACGAGCAGTACTTC. The encoded protein is CASHSGLAFSYEQYF.